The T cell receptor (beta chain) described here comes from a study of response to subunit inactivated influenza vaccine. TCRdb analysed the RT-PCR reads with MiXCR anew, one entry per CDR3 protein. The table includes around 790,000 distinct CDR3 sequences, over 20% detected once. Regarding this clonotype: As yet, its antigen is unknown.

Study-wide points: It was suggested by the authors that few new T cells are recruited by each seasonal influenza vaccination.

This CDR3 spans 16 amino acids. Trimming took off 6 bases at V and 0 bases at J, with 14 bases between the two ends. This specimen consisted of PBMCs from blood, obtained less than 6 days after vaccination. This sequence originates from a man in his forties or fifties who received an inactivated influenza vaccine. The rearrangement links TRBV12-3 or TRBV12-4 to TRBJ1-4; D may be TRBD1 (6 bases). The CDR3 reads CASRGTTNPTNEKLFF. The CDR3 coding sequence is TGTGCCAGCAGGGGGACAACGAACCCAACTAATGAAAAACTGTTTTTT.